The entry below gives a single T cell receptor beta chain sequence along with its context. This sample stems from a study of blood T cell repertoires in COVID-19. The overall study: Italy, Spain and the United States were the sources of the convalescent and acute COVID-19 samples.

V lost 3 bases and J 1 base, leaving 11 bases between the germline ends. Germline-derived CDR1 and CDR2 are SGDLS and YYNGEE. The CDR3 spans 16 residues. The protocol was immunoSEQ multiplex PCR, while the TCRdb copy is restricted to in-frame clones and leaves out a portion. There are around 340,000 clones in the sample; around nine tenths occur only once, and about 0.94% lies in the top ten. The sequence was collected from a young woman who had been exposed to COVID-19. The sample taken for sequencing was PBMCs or T cells enriched from blood (not recorded which). The gene calls are TRBV9 and TRBJ2-6; TRBD1 is a possible D gene (5 bases). CDR3 loop: CASSATTVSGANVLTF. The DNA for the CDR3 is TGTGCCAGCAGCGCCACGACAGTATCTGGGGCCAACGTCCTGACTTTC.